Below, 19 T cell receptor beta chains from the same sample are listed, as sequenced in a study of OX40 agonist ivuxolimab in advanced cancers. Sequenced by immunoSEQ multiplex PCR; TCRdb stores in-frame clones only, minus some. The sample lists approximately 100,000 clones, around 92% occurring once. The sample in question was CD4+ or CD8+ T cells sorted from blood, obtained in a trial of the OX40 agonist ivuxolimab. The receptors stem from an adult with an advanced solid tumor such as melanoma, head and neck, liver or kidney cancer.

This clone was found a few times. This chain uses TRBV7-6 with TRBJ2-5; 7 nucleotides line up with TRBD1. This CDR3 spans 14 amino acids. The V and J ends lost 5 bases and 0 bases, in that order; junction bases with no gene match: 3. CDR1 and CDR2 (germline): SGHVS, FNYEAQ. CDR3 bases: TGTGCCAGCAGCCTCGGACAGGACCAAGAGACCCAGTACTTC. Its translation is CASSLGQDQETQYF.

The chain recombines TRBV29-1 with TRBJ1-5; no firm D call. This CDR3 comprises 12 residues. V was trimmed by 7 bases and J by 8 bases, leaving 15 bases between them. The germline V gene has CDR1 SQVTM and CDR2 ANQGSEA. The CDR3 reads CSAGSPGEPQHF. DNA for the CDR3: TGCAGCGCCGGGAGTCCCGGGGAGCCCCAGCATTTT.

This clone occurred a few times. Other DNA sequences in this sample translate to the same CDR3. The chain couples TRBV5-1 to TRBJ1-2, with TRBD1 matching over 12 bases. The V gene end was trimmed by 3 bases and the J gene end by 4 bases; junction bases not matched to a gene: 1. Germline V CDR1 and CDR2: SGHRS, YFSETQ. The CDR3 has 14 amino acids. The CDR3 reads CASSSGQGAYGYTF. Written as DNA, the CDR3 is TGCGCCAGCAGCTCGGGACAGGGGGCCTATGGCTACACCTTC.

Note on this clone: The same CDR3 also results from other DNA sequences found in this sample. The rearrangement uses TRBV20-1 and TRBJ2-5; tentatively, D is TRBD2 (6 bases). The CDR3 loop spans 11 amino acids. The V and J ends lost 5 bases and 5 bases respectively, with 9 bases between them. Germline CDR1 and CDR2: DFQATT and SNEGSKA (reference sequence). The CDR3 nucleotides are TGCAGTGCTGGGACTCCGGAGACCCAGTACTTC. Its translation is CSAGTPETQYF.

The chain carries TRBV27 and TRBJ2-7; D not resolved. Looked up from germline, CDR1 is MNHEY and CDR2 is SMNVEV (reference sequence). This CDR3 has 13 residues. V was shortened by 6 bases and J by 0 bases, with 9 bases between the two germline ends. The CDR3 coding sequence is TGTGCCAGCAGGTTCATGAACTCCTACGAGCAGTACTTC. Encoded protein: CASRFMNSYEQYF.

The chain uses TRBV18 and TRBJ1-4, with D hard to call. Per the germline V gene, CDR1 is KGHSH and CDR2 is LQKENI. CDR3 size: 13 residues. V gave up 3 bases and J gave up 8 bases, with 10 bases separating them. This CDR3 is CASSPPGEEKLFF. CDR3 nucleotide sequence: TGTGCCAGCTCACCCCCCGGGGAAGAAAAACTGTTTTTT.

This rearrangement joins TRBV14 to TRBJ2-1; D is ambiguous. V was trimmed by 4 bases and J by 0 bases, leaving 10 bases between them. CDR1 is SGHDN, CDR2 FVKESK, per germline. This CDR3 is 15 amino acids long. CDR3 region: CASSLRHSSYNEQFF. The CDR3 DNA reads TGTGCCAGCAGCCTAAGACACAGCTCCTACAATGAGCAGTTCTTC. Supplemented by reference TRBV14 and TRBJ2-1, the full variable domain reads EAGVTQFPSHSVIEKGQTVTLRCDPISGHDNLYWYRRVMGKEIKFLLHFVKESKQDESGMPNNRFLAERTGGTYSTLKVQPAELEDSGVYFCASSLRHSSYNEQFFGPGTRLTVL.

The rearrangement links TRBV18 to TRBJ2-2; D not certain. This CDR3 comprises 14 residues. Germline V gives CDR1 KGHSH, CDR2 LQKENI. Trimming left V 3 bases short and J 2 bases short, with 7 bases between. CDR3 coding DNA: TGTGCCAGCTCACCCGACCCTAACACCGGGGAGCTGTTTTTT. This encodes CASSPDPNTGELFF.

This sequence joins TRBV4-2 and TRBJ1-6, with D hard to call. The germline gives CDR1 LGHNA, CDR2 YNFKEQ. V gave up 0 bases and J gave up 6 bases, with 12 bases separating them. This CDR3 has 16 amino acids. The chain's CDR3 is CASSQEEYSFNSPLHF. The CDR3 nucleotides are TGTGCCAGCAGCCAAGAGGAGTACAGCTTTAATTCACCCCTCCACTTT.

V and J are TRBV7-9 and TRBJ2-5; 9 positions match TRBD1. The J call is in doubt because the DNA end fits TRBJ2-7 better. Germline CDR1 is SEHNR and CDR2 is FQNEAQ (reference sequence). The length of the CDR3 is 15 residues. CDR3 in DNA: TGTGCCAGCAGCTTGATGACAGGGGGCTCCTACGAGCAGTACTTC. Protein product: CASSLMTGGSYEQYF.

The count of this clone is one. V gene TRBV19 combines with J gene TRBJ1-4; D unresolved. V lost 5 bases and J 0 bases, leaving 10 bases between the germline ends. The CDR3 has 15 amino acids. Germline V gene lookup returns CDR1 LNHDA and CDR2 SQIVND (reference sequence). CDR3 sequence: CASSASDATNEKLFF. The DNA of the CDR3 is TGTGCCAGTAGTGCGTCAGATGCAACTAATGAAAAACTGTTTTTT. The variable domain in full, completed from reference TRBV19 and TRBJ1-4, reads DGGITQSPKYLFRKEGQNVTLSCEQNLNHDAMYWYRQDPGQGLRLIYYSQIVNDFQKGDIAEGYSVSREKKESFPLTVTSAQKNPTAFYLCASSASDATNEKLFFGSGTQLSVL.

The CDR3, as DNA: TGTGCCAGCAGTTTAAGGTCAGCTAACTATGGCTACACCTTC. Translating it yields CASSLRSANYGYTF. The chain recombines TRBV6-5 with TRBJ1-2; the D is unclear. This CDR3 is 14 amino acids long. V gave up 4 bases and J gave up 0 bases, with 9 bases separating them. Germline-derived CDR1 and CDR2 are MNHEY and SVGAGI.

The rearrangement links TRBV10-2 to TRBJ2-1, with 8 bases matching TRBD2. With V trimmed by 5 bases and J by 6 bases, 9 bases remained unmatched. This CDR3 contains 15 residues. Germline lookup yields CDR1 WSHSY and CDR2 SAAADI. The CDR3 loop is CASSPLSGRANEQFF. DNA of the CDR3: TGCGCCAGCAGTCCCTTGAGCGGGAGAGCCAATGAGCAGTTCTTC.

The count of this clone is one. V gene TRBV6-5 combines with J gene TRBJ2-5, with D possibly called TRBD1 or TRBD2 (6 bases each). V was cut by 4 bases and J by 4 bases, with 19 bases left in between. Germline V lookup: CDR1 MNHEY, CDR2 SVGAGI. The CDR3 has 16 residues. CDR3 nucleotide sequence: TGTGCCAGCAGTTCCGTGAGGGGGGCCGGTTCAGAGACCCAGTACTTC. Its protein product is CASSSVRGAGSETQYF.

The V call is TRBV5-8, the J call TRBJ2-2; unclear D gene. Germline-derived CDR1 and CDR2 are SGHTS and YDEGEE. V dropped 3 bases and J dropped 2 bases, with 8 bases sitting between them. The CDR3 is made up of 14 amino acids. The CDR3 coding sequence is TGTGCCAGCAGCTGGGATCATAACACCGGGGAGCTGTTTTTT. Amino acid sequence: CASSWDHNTGELFF.

This rearrangement joins TRBV7-2 to TRBJ2-1, with 8 bases fitting TRBD2. The CDR3 covers 14 residues. The J segment lost 5 bases and the V segment lost 1 base, leaving 1 base of the junction unmatched. Germline assignment: CDR1 SGHTA and CDR2 FQGNSA. The CDR3 bases are TGTGCCAGCAGCTTAGGACTAGCGAACAATGAGCAGTTCTTC. It encodes CASSLGLANNEQFF. The full variable domain, in which reference TRBV7-2 and TRBJ2-1 provide the parts outside the CDR3, is GAGVSQSPSNKVTEKGKDVELRCDPISGHTALYWYRQSLGQGLEFLIYFQGNSAPDKSGLPSDRFSAERTGGSVSTLTIQRTQQEDSAVYLCASSLGLANNEQFFGPGTRLTVL.

The chain employs TRBV6-5 and TRBJ2-7; no reliable D call. The CDR3 has 13 residues. Trimming removed 7 bases at V and 4 bases at J, with 14 bases between. Germline loops: CDR1 MNHEY, CDR2 SVGAGI. The CDR3 coding sequence is TGTGCCAGCAAACTTGGGCACGAATACGAGCAGTACTTC. This codes for CASKLGHEYEQYF.

The gene calls are TRBV19 and TRBJ1-5; TRBD1 matches 9 bases. Germline V gene sequence: CDR1 LNHDA, CDR2 SQIVND (reference sequence). This CDR3 spans 17 amino acids. V lost 2 bases and J lost 2; bases outside the gene matches: 7. The CDR3 reads CASSIFRGQGGNQPQHF. The CDR3 DNA is TGTGCCAGTAGTATATTCCGGGGACAGGGTGGCAATCAGCCCCAGCATTTT.

This chain connects TRBV7-2 to TRBJ2-1; D is ambiguous. From germline, CDR1 is SGHTA and CDR2 FQGNSA. The germline V and J ends were trimmed by 1 base and 3 bases, with 7 bases remaining between them. The CDR3 has 14 amino acids. CDR3 sequence reads: CASSLGAGYNEQFF. As DNA, the CDR3 is TGTGCCAGCAGCTTAGGGGCCGGCTACAATGAGCAGTTCTTC.